The clone carrying this T cell receptor (beta chain) was found many times. Its target is unknown. The CDR3 is 14 amino acids. The germline V gene has CDR1 MNHEY and CDR2 SVGEGT. Trimming removed 6 bases from V and 6 bases from J, with 17 bases in between. As it was prepared, the TCRbeta library received unique molecular identifiers. TCRdb reanalysed the PCR reads using MiXCR and keeps one entry per CDR3 protein. The repertoire consists of 65,000 to 90,000 distinct CDR3 sequences, with roughly 11% occurring once and the leading ten covering approximately 13%. These data are taken from a study of T-cell reconstitution after alpha-beta-depleted transplantation in children. Whole-study findings and limits: Some patients owed their high day-60 TCRbeta diversity to surviving recipient T cells and thymic progenitors.

The chain joins TRBV6-2 or TRBV6-3 to TRBJ2-5; D is perhaps TRBD1 (5 bases). The sequence came from a boy between 5 and 17 years old with acute myeloid leukemia, due to receive a stem cell transplant. Specimen: PBMCs, collected before TCRalphabeta/CD19-depleted stem cell transplant. CDR3: CASRGDSLLKTQYF. The DNA of the CDR3 is TGTGCCAGCAGAGGCGACAGCCTACTAAAGACCCAGTACTTC.